The entry that follows covers one T cell receptor beta chain sequence. The antigen remains unidentified. It was RNA transcripts that yielded the amplified TCR beta CDR3 regions. The TCR CDR3 was amplified in a first-round RT-PCR using the HTBI primer set. TCRdb reprocessed the multiplex PCR reads via MiXCR and lists one record per CDR3 protein. In the table there are about 600,000 distinct CDR3 sequences, around 15% of which are singletons. The data stem from a study of T cells in Graves' hyperthyroidism and ophthalmopathy. Overall study results and limits: The model's output predicted ophthalmopathy at a median of around 6.9 months prior to onset. Blood also held most thyroid clonotypes expanded beyond 0.001. Ophthalmopathy could be told apart from stable hyperthyroidism with a 13 V-J model.

This CDR3 contains 15 residues. Germline trimming cut 5 bases from V and 2 bases from J; bases unmatched to any gene: 5. The germline gives CDR1 MNHEY, CDR2 SVGEGT. The rearrangement links TRBV6-2 or TRBV6-3 to TRBJ2-3; 9 bases fit TRBD1. This clonotype originated in a woman between 40 and 50 years old with Graves' ophthalmopathy. The sample consisted of blood. CDR3 residues: CASSAGTGYTDTQYF. CDR3 in DNA: TGTGCCAGCAGTGCCGGGACAGGGTACACAGATACGCAGTATTTT.